Each of the 13 T cell receptor beta chains below was sequenced from the same sample in a study of cytomegalovirus exposure and HLA in healthy donors. Use of 60 Vbeta and 13 Jbeta primers characterized the PCR. Libraries were prepared by immunoSEQ multiplex PCR; TCRdb keeps only in-frame clonotypes and omits some of them. The data contain under 250,000 clones, about 83% of them singletons. The specimen was PBMCs. The receptor set was obtained from a woman aged 45-60 years in good health and CMV-seropositive.

This chain connects TRBV23-1 to TRBJ2-7; 7 bases map to TRBD1. TRBV23-1 is an open reading frame, and its role is uncertain. The CDR3 totals 14 residues. V gave up 3 bases and J gave up 3 bases; unmatched junction bases: 5. CDR3 protein: CASSQPGQCYEQYF. CDR3 DNA sequence: TGCGCCAGCAGTCAGCCGGGACAGTGCTACGAGCAGTACTTC.

The CDR3 reads CASSLNSIDTQYF. CDR3 in DNA: TGTGCCAGCAGCTTAAATTCCATAGATACGCAGTATTTT. The genes are TRBV11-3 and TRBJ2-3; the D is unclear. The CDR3 runs 13 residues. The germline gives CDR1 SGHNT, CDR2 YENEEA. With 2 bases removed from V and 5 bases from J, the gap between germline ends came to 8 bases. The full variable domain, with the rest looked up from reference TRBV11-3 and TRBJ2-3, is EAGVVQSPRYKIIEKKQPVAFWCNPISGHNTLYWYLQNLGQGPELLIRYENEEAVDDSQLPKDRFSAERLKGVDSTLKIQPAELGDSAVYLCASSLNSIDTQYFGPGTRLTVL.

The rearrangement joins TRBV2 to TRBJ1-1, with D tentatively TRBD1 (6 bases). The CDR3 extends over 16 amino acids. Germline assignment: CDR1 SNHLY and CDR2 FYNNEI. V lost 6 bases, J lost 0 bases, and 17 bases lay in between. CDR3 coding DNA: TGTGCCAGCAGATACGACAGGACCTCCATGAACACTGAAGCTTTCTTT. Encoded protein: CASRYDRTSMNTEAFF. Combining the CDR3 with reference TRBV2 and TRBJ1-1 gives the whole variable domain EPEVTQTPSHQVTQMGQEVILRCVPISNHLYFYWYRQILGQKVEFLVSFYNNEISEKSEIFDDQFSVERPDGSNFTLKIRSTKLEDSAMYFCASRYDRTSMNTEAFFGQGTRLTVV.

This chain connects TRBV7-2 to TRBJ2-7; TRBD1 aligns across 9 bases. CDR3 length equals 16 residues. With V trimmed by 3 bases and J by 3 bases, 9 bases remained unmatched. Germline CDR1 is SGHTA and CDR2 is FQGNSA. CDR3 DNA: TGTGCCAGCAGCTTTACCGGGACAGGGTCGATCTACGAGCAGTACTTC. Residues: CASSFTGTGSIYEQYF.

The V gene is TRBV19, the J gene TRBJ2-7; D perhaps matches TRBD1 (6 bases). Germline values: CDR1 LNHDA, CDR2 SQIVND (reference sequence). V was cut by 9 bases and J by 3 bases, with 9 bases left in between. The CDR3 is 11 amino acids. The CDR3, as DNA: TGTGCCAGCCGGGACAACTACGAGCAGTACTTC. Translation: CASRDNYEQYF.

The CDR3, as DNA: TGTGCCAGCAGTGACGGGACAGGGGGCACAGATACGCAGTATTTT. Translating gives CASSDGTGGTDTQYF. The rearrangement uses TRBV6-4 and TRBJ2-3; 10 nucleotides line up with TRBD1. The ends lost 2 bases at V and 1 base at J; junction bases unmatched: 0. Germline loops: CDR1 MRHNA, CDR2 SNTAGT. This CDR3 spans 15 amino acids.

A remark on this clone: Compared with germline, one end of the junction differs, possibly owing to a read error. The rearrangement links TRBV28 to TRBJ1-6; TRBD1 is a possible D gene (6 bases). This CDR3 is built from 17 residues. Germline values: CDR1 MDHEN, CDR2 SYDVKM. CDR3 sequence (DNA): TGTGCCAGCAGTCCCTGGGGCGGACAGCCCCTTGATTCACCCCCCCACTTT. Encoded protein: CASSPWGGQPLDSPPHF.

The V call is TRBV7-8, the J call TRBJ2-5; D gene ambiguous. The germline CDR1 and CDR2 sequences are SGHVS and FQNEAQ. The CDR3 sequence is 13 residues long. V gave up 7 bases and J gave up 4 bases, with 13 bases separating them. The chain's CDR3 is CASTSGPLETQYF. The CDR3 DNA sequence: TGTGCCAGCACCTCAGGCCCCCTAGAGACCCAGTACTTC.

Comment on this clone: The sample carries other DNA sequences with the same CDR3. V is TRBV29-1 and J is TRBJ2-7, with D maybe TRBD2 (5 bases). The CDR3 totals 10 residues. V lost 6 bases to trimming and J lost 3 bases, with 6 bases between them. CDR1 SQVTM and CDR2 ANQGSEA come from the germline V gene. The chain's CDR3 is CSVGDYEQYF. The CDR3 DNA sequence: TGCAGCGTGGGAGACTACGAGCAGTACTTC.

The V gene is TRBV9, the J gene TRBJ1-4; 7 bases align to TRBD1. Trimming cost V 4 bases and J 2 bases; bases outside gene matches: 5. The CDR3 length is 15 residues. The germline CDR1 and CDR2 sequences are SGDLS and YYNGEE. In DNA form, the CDR3 reads TGTGCCAGCAGCAAGACAGGGTCGACTAATGAAAAACTGTTTTTT. Protein product: CASSKTGSTNEKLFF.

The V gene is TRBV9, the J gene TRBJ2-1; D unclear. Trimming removed 4 bases at V and 7 bases at J, with 9 bases between. Per germline, CDR1 SGDLS and CDR2 YYNGEE. This CDR3 has 12 residues. This CDR3 is CASSSLRNEQFF. CDR3 coding DNA: TGTGCCAGCAGCTCCCTCCGGAATGAGCAGTTCTTC.

The chain combines TRBV19 with TRBJ1-2; D might be TRBD1 (5 bases). Deletions cut 4 bases from V and 1 base from J, with 13 bases between. CDR3 size: 15 residues. Per the germline V gene, CDR1 is LNHDA and CDR2 is SQIVND (reference sequence). CDR3 nucleotides: TGTGCCAGTAGTACCGGCGGGGCGGGTAACTATGGCTACACCTTC. Translated, it gives CASSTGGAGNYGYTF.

The chain uses TRBV5-1 and TRBJ2-7; 9 nucleotides align to TRBD1. The length of the CDR3 is 16 residues. Trimming took 3 bases from V and 3 from J; bases not matched to a gene: 10. The germline V gene encodes CDR1 SGHRS and CDR2 YFSETQ. This chain's CDR3 is CASSSSGTGSYYEQYF. CDR3 nucleotide sequence: TGCGCCAGCAGCTCCTCCGGGACAGGGAGCTACTACGAGCAGTACTTC. Complete variable domain (other parts from reference TRBV5-1 and TRBJ2-7): KAGVTQTPRYLIKTRGQQVTLSCSPISGHRSVSWYQQTPGQGLQFLFEYFSETQRNKGNFPGRFSGRQFSNSRSEMNVSTLELGDSALYLCASSSSGTGSYYEQYFGPGTRLTVT.